This T cell receptor (beta chain) came from a study of blood T cell repertoires in COVID-19. Only in-frame clones appear in the TCRdb table, and some are missing; sequencing was by immunoSEQ multiplex PCR. The data hold around 110,000 clones, with around four fifths observed a single time. This CDR3 spans 15 amino acids. V lost 3 bases to trimming and J lost 8 bases; unmatched junction nucleotides: 7. CDR1 and CDR2 (germline): MRHNA, SNTAGT. Sequenced: peripheral blood. The clonotype originates from a man aged 65 to 79 with active or convalescent COVID-19. The chain links TRBV6-4 to TRBJ2-1; 10 nucleotides agree with TRBD2. The CDR3 bases are TGTGCCAGCAGTGAAGAGGCTAGCGGGAGAGATGAGCAGTTCTTC. This gives the protein CASSEEASGRDEQFF.